This T cell receptor beta chain was observed in a study of vaccination effects on CD4 cells after COVID-19. At the level of the study: The study obtained samples from a couple of convalescent patients 16 days and one week before vaccination.

About this clone itself: Its target is not known.

Sequencing used immunoSEQ multiplex PCR; TCRdb keeps in-frame clones, though not all of them. Here the sample spans under 55,000 clones, roughly 65% being singletons. Within the ViraFEST assay, antigen-specific CD4+ T cells underwent expansion with viral peptide pools prior to sequencing. Following a 10-day culture, CD4+ T cells were purified. The person had PCR-confirmed SARS-CoV-2 infection between March and December 2020. A few million PBMC were placed in each well, which was supplemented with approximately 9.2 IU/ml IL-2 and 7.5 to 10 ug/ml peptides. The germline V and J ends were trimmed by 0 bases and 5 bases, with 10 bases remaining between them. Germline CDR1 and CDR2: MNHEY and SVGAGI. The CDR3 is made up of 14 amino acids.

This receptor was obtained from a human donor who had a prior SARS-CoV-2 infection. Specimen: CD4+ T cells from PBMCs cultured with a peptide pool, collected before COVID-19 vaccination. V usage is TRBV6-5 and J usage is TRBJ1-1; D not resolved. CDR3: CASSYSGFKTEAFF. The CDR3 DNA follows: TGTGCCAGCAGTTACTCAGGGTTTAAGACTGAAGCTTTCTTT.